Listed here is a single T cell receptor (beta chain). Its cognate antigen is unknown. Per the germline V gene, CDR1 is DFQATT and CDR2 is SNEGSKA (reference sequence). The CDR3 has 11 amino acids. V was clipped by 6 bases and J by 6 bases, with 11 bases between them. Each CDR3 protein gets one entry after TCRdb re-called the reads with MiXCR. The table lists 450,000 to 650,000 distinct CDR3 sequences, over 35% of them singletons, with about half in the top ten. This sample was taken from a study of T cell repertoires in cytomegalovirus infection. Study summary: Selection of CMV epitopes for the study included recently identified HLA-C-restricted and well-studied HLA-B-restricted ones.

Study-wide findings and caveats: Carriers of CMV plus the relevant HLA were identified by cumulative public TCR beta family frequency. CMV-specific TCR beta clonotypes restricted by HLA-C were the ones dominating the ex vivo response.

The chain employs TRBV20-1 and TRBJ1-1; D possibly corresponds to TRBD1 (5 bases). The sequence came from a human donor in good health (CMV status not recorded). Some clones in this sample may be carry-over from other donors' samples. This specimen was cultured PBMCs, taken from culture after CMV antigen stimulation. The CDR3 DNA reads as TGCAGTGCCGCCGGGACGCCTGAAGCTTTCTTT. Its protein is CSAAGTPEAFF.